The 14 T cell receptor beta chains below were found in one sample sequenced in a study of blood T cell repertoires in COVID-19. Profiled with immunoSEQ multiplex PCR; TCRdb holds only in-frame clones, not every one. The table lists more than 85,000 clones, 80% to 90% of them singletons. Sequencing was performed on peripheral blood. The receptors shown here come from a man aged 55-75 years with acute or convalescent COVID-19.

This chain connects TRBV24-1 to TRBJ2-7; TRBD1 matches at 7 bases. Looked up from germline, CDR1 is KGHDR and CDR2 is SFDVKD. The CDR3 extends over 18 amino acids. J gave up 0 bases and V 0 bases, and 10 bases lay outside the gene matches. This CDR3 reads CATSDLHRMNRGSYEQYF. Written as DNA, the CDR3 is TGTGCCACCAGTGATTTGCACCGCATGAACAGGGGCTCCTACGAGCAGTACTTC.

The chain has TRBV6-6 and TRBJ2-2; TRBD1 agrees at 7 bases. Germline loops: CDR1 MNHNY, CDR2 SVGAGI (reference sequence). The CDR3 consists of 14 residues. Trimming cost V 6 bases and J 1 base; bases outside gene matches: 2. Here the CDR3 reads CASRGQQNTGELFF. DNA for the CDR3: TGTGCCAGCAGGGGACAGCAGAACACCGGGGAGCTGTTTTTT.

This rearrangement joins TRBV18 to TRBJ1-6; unclear D gene. Germline V CDR1 and CDR2: KGHSH, LQKENI. Between the trimmed V and J ends, which lost 4 bases and 8 bases, there was a span of 15 bases. The CDR3 has 15 amino acids. In DNA, the CDR3 is TGTGCCAGCTCACGCTTCGAGGGAAAAGATTCACCCCTCCACTTT. Its translation is CASSRFEGKDSPLHF.

The rearrangement joins TRBV18 to TRBJ1-4; TRBD1 agrees at 7 bases. The germline V gene has CDR1 KGHSH and CDR2 LQKENI. This CDR3 is 17 amino acids long. Germline trimming cut 3 bases from V and 6 bases from J; bases unmatched to any gene: 13. CDR3 region: CASSPPGRGTTHEKLFF. CDR3 nucleotide sequence: TGTGCCAGCTCACCCCCTGGCAGGGGGACAACCCATGAAAAACTGTTTTTT.

The chain carries TRBV6-1 and TRBJ1-5, with D uncertain. Germline V gene data show CDR1 as MNHNS and CDR2 as SASEGT. This CDR3 region has 13 residues. The V end lost 5 bases, the J end lost 1 base, and 6 bases lay between the germline ends. For the CDR3, the DNA is TGTGCCAGCAGTTCCCAGAGCAATCAGCCCCAGCATTTT. As protein: CASSSQSNQPQHF.

The J gene is TRBJ1-4, the V gene TRBV19, with 7 positions matching TRBD1. Germline V CDR1 and CDR2: LNHDA, SQIVND (reference sequence). V lost 5 bases to trimming and J lost 8 bases; unmatched junction nucleotides: 11. The CDR3 sequence is 15 residues long. The DNA of the CDR3 is TGTGCCAGTAGTGACAGACAGGGTCTACGAGAAAAACTGTTTTTT. Protein: CASSDRQGLREKLFF.

This sequence joins TRBV28 and TRBJ1-6; the D is unclear. This CDR3 region has 14 residues. Germline CDR1 is MDHEN and CDR2 is SYDVKM. Between the trimmed V and J ends, which lost 3 bases and 10 bases, there was a span of 13 bases. The CDR3 reads CASSFGSTGSPLHF. The CDR3 DNA reads as TGTGCCAGCAGTTTCGGGTCTACGGGGTCACCCCTCCACTTT.

This chain links TRBV2 with TRBJ1-1; D not resolved. The CDR3 is 12 amino acids. V was shortened by 10 bases and J by 5 bases, with 14 bases between the two germline ends. Germline loops: CDR1 SNHLY, CDR2 FYNNEI. Written as DNA, the CDR3 is TGTGCCATCCCGGGTAGAGGAACTGAAGCTTTCTTT. This encodes CAIPGRGTEAFF. The whole variable domain, remainder taken from reference TRBV2 and TRBJ1-1, is EPEVTQTPSHQVTQMGQEVILRCVPISNHLYFYWYRQILGQKVEFLVSFYNNEISEKSEIFDDQFSVERPDGSNFTLKIRSTKLEDSAMYFCAIPGRGTEAFFGQGTRLTVV.

The chain links TRBV2 to TRBJ1-5; a possible D gene is TRBD1 (6 bases). Germline V gene lookup returns CDR1 SNHLY and CDR2 FYNNEI. V shed 1 base and J shed 4 bases, with 11 bases lying between them. The CDR3 runs 15 residues. The CDR3: CASSEDGQRNQPQHF. The CDR3 bases are TGTGCCAGCAGTGAAGATGGACAGAGGAATCAGCCCCAGCATTTT.

Remarks on this clone: In the same sample, other DNA sequences code for this CDR3. The chain uses TRBV28 and TRBJ1-5, with D possibly being TRBD1 (6 bases). CDR1 and CDR2 (germline): MDHEN, SYDVKM. The CDR3 has 12 amino acids. Trimming took off 8 bases at V and 4 bases at J, with 9 bases between the two ends. DNA of the CDR3: TGTGCCAGCGGCCAGGGGAATCAGCCCCAGCATTTT. This codes for CASGQGNQPQHF.

V gene TRBV19 combines with J gene TRBJ1-1; maybe TRBD1 (6 bases). This CDR3 region has 13 residues. Trimming stripped 8 bases from V and 1 base from J, with 11 bases between. Germline V CDR1 and CDR2: LNHDA, SQIVND (reference sequence). CDR3 residues: CASQGTRNTEAFF. The DNA of the CDR3 is TGTGCCAGTCAGGGGACACGGAACACTGAAGCTTTCTTT.

The chain couples TRBV7-2 to TRBJ2-1, with TRBD1 matching over 10 bases. Germline loops: CDR1 SGHTA, CDR2 FQGNSA. This CDR3 is built from 16 residues. With V trimmed by 2 bases and J by 3 bases, 4 bases remained unmatched. DNA for the CDR3: TGTGCCAGCAGCTTAACCCGGGACAGGGGCTACAATGAGCAGTTCTTC. This encodes CASSLTRDRGYNEQFF.

This clone was seen a few times. This chain joins TRBV5-6 and TRBJ1-1; TRBD1 matches 7 bases. V gave up 3 bases and J gave up 4 bases; unmatched junction bases: 6. The CDR3 runs to 14 residues. Germline V gene lookup returns CDR1 SGHDT and CDR2 YYEEEE. CDR3 amino acids: CASSYQGGGTEAFF. Written as DNA, the CDR3 is TGTGCCAGCAGCTATCAGGGGGGAGGCACTGAAGCTTTCTTT.

V usage is TRBV13 and J usage is TRBJ2-1, with D tentatively TRBD1 (5 bases). Looked up from germline, CDR1 is PRHDT and CDR2 is FYEKMQ (reference sequence). The V end was cut by 0 bases, the J end by 6 bases, with 15 bases between. The CDR3 loop spans 16 amino acids. The CDR3 region is CASSLGYGASLNEQFF. DNA for the CDR3: TGTGCCAGCAGCTTAGGTTATGGGGCCTCTCTCAATGAGCAGTTCTTC. Using reference TRBV13 and TRBJ2-1 for the parts outside the CDR3, the full variable domain is AAGVIQSPRHLIKEKRETATLKCYPIPRHDTVYWYQQGPGQDPQFLISFYEKMQSDKGSIPDRFSAQQFSDYHSELNMSSLELGDSALYFCASSLGYGASLNEQFFGPGTRLTVL.